Described below is a single T cell receptor (beta chain) sequence and its context. It was across several immunoSEQ plates that each subset's genomic DNA was evenly split. Clones were sequenced by immunoSEQ multiplex PCR, and TCRdb holds only the in-frame ones, with some missing. The repertoire holds millions of clones, 85% to 95% seen once, with approximately 0.13% in the top ten. This entry comes from a study of shared clonotypes between healthy human individuals. CDR3 length equals 9 residues. Germline V gene sequence: CDR1 MNHEY, CDR2 SVGAGI. V was clipped by 10 bases and J by 7 bases, with 8 bases between them.

The receptor was derived from a man aged 18 to 30 in good health. The sample consisted of naive CD4+ T cells sorted from blood. Subset given: CD45RA+ positively selected. The chain has TRBV6-5 and TRBJ2-7; D is unresolved. The CDR3 DNA is TGTGCCAACCTGGGGGAGCAGTACTTC. Translated, it gives CANLGEQYF.